This T cell receptor beta chain stems from a study of OX40 agonist ivuxolimab in advanced cancers. About the full investigation: The costimulatory receptor OX40 (CD134) was targeted by ivuxolimab, a fully human IgG2 agonistic monoclonal antibody. Peripheral TCRbeta sequencing was intended to test whether TCR sequence diversity was altered and clonal T-cell expansion was caused by ivuxolimab. The paper describes the monotherapy dose-escalation part (N = 52 patients) of the phase I trial of ivuxolimab. A male proportion of about 79% and a mean age of about 60 years, ranging from 23 to 79, were recorded for the dose-escalation cohort. Among the approximately 54 dose-escalation patients, about 19 had hepatocellular carcinoma, about 15 melanoma, 9 renal cell carcinoma and 9 head and neck cancer. Patients were allowed to have had prior anti-PD-1, anti-PD-L1 or anti-CTLA-4 therapy, and approximately 40% of the dose-escalation patients had been treated with checkpoint inhibitors. Partial responses were achieved by three dose-escalation patients, of whom one had hepatocellular carcinoma and two had cutaneous melanoma. Intravenous ivuxolimab was administered to patients every 2 weeks at six dose levels: 0.01, 0.1, 0.3, 1.5, 3 and 10 mg/kg. What the research found in general, with its limitations: After ivuxolimab, more expanded clones were found on average in CD8+ T cells than in CD4+ T cells. Antigen specificity was not determined for the clonally expanded peripheral T cells. In the 0.1-3.0 mg/kg groups, partial responders had among the lowest normalized peripheral clonal expansion, particularly in CD8+ T cells. Low levels of normalized T-cell clonal expansion were also shown by some nonresponding patients. Clonal expansion of both CD4+ and CD8+ blood T cells was observed from baseline to week 6 at doses 0.1 to 3.0 mg/kg.

To sequence the TCRbeta CDR3 region, genomic DNA was isolated from the sorted cells. The immunoSEQ Assay was used for sequencing of TCRbeta CDR3 regions. The clones in this table, taken by TCRdb from immuneACCESS, are in-frame only. Not every clone is retained; where verified, under half of the shortfall comes from an unresolved V gene, and the cause of the rest is unknown. The sample contains 50,000 to 65,000 clones, around 82% of them found a single time. The ten largest account for less than 4.5% of the sample. The CDR3 starts with the cysteine, ends with the phenylalanine, and has 14 residues. Only the CDR3 DNA is retained, 42 bases long and in frame from the first base. V is pruned by 7 bases and J by 6 bases, leaving 10 bases of the junction without a gene match. Per the germline V gene, SQVTM is the CDR1 and ANQGSEA is the CDR2. Patients with a history of autoimmune disease or receiving systemic immunosuppression were excluded from the trial. Peripheral blood for TCR sequencing was collected from all dose cohorts at baseline, on cycle 4 day 1, and on cycle 7 day 1. Samples were obtained from an open-label, multicenter, first-in-human phase I dose-escalation trial of ivuxolimab. The trial enrolled adults with locally advanced or metastatic head and neck squamous cell, hepatocellular, melanoma or renal cell carcinoma. Before TCR sequencing, CD4+ T cells and CD8+ T cells were sorted from peripheral blood as separate populations.

Worth noting for this clone: Which antigen it targets is not known. Base-call qualities are not available, and no considerably larger clone is one nucleotide away.

The chain is assembled from TRBV29-1 and TRBJ1-4; 8 central bases correspond to TRBD1. The source material was CD4+ or CD8+ T cells sorted from blood, sampled in a trial of the OX40 agonist ivuxolimab. The receptor was isolated from an adult with an advanced solid tumor such as melanoma, head and neck, liver or kidney cancer. The CDR3 in this case is CSATNQGAHEKLFF. The bases read TGCAGCGCTACGAATCAGGGGGCCCATGAAAAACTGTTTTTT.